A single sample gave rise to the 28 T cell receptor beta chains below, sequenced in a study of T-cell reconstitution after alpha-beta-depleted transplantation in children. Unique molecular identifiers were used in preparing the TCRbeta library. TCRdb recomputed calls from the PCR reads with MiXCR, one row per CDR3 protein. The sample lists a few hundred thousand distinct CDR3 sequences, around 19% occurring once. The sequencing used PBMCs from the stem cell graft donor, collected from the stem cell graft. The receptors come from a human donor who donated a stem cell graft to a child with acute lymphoblastic leukemia.

Note on this clonotype: Mismatch with germline at one junction end may stem from a read error. The CDR3 DNA reads as TGCAGCGCTGAAGAACAGGGTGGGGAGACCCAGTACTTC. Its protein product is CSAEEQGGETQYF. This rearrangement joins TRBV29-1 to TRBJ2-5; possibly TRBD1 for D (6 bases). CDR1 is SQVTM and CDR2 is ANQGSEA in the germline V gene. CDR3 length: 13 residues.

This chain joins TRBV20-1 and TRBJ1-5; D is uncertain. This CDR3 region has 14 residues. V was trimmed by 1 base and J by 6 bases, leaving 13 bases between them. CDR1 and CDR2 from the germline V gene are DFQATT and SNEGSKA (reference sequence). In DNA, the CDR3 is TGCAGTGCTAGAGCGGGAGCAGTACTTCAGCCCCAGCATTTT. Protein product: CSARAGAVLQPQHF.

This clonotype showed up just a few times. The chain recombines TRBV10-3 with TRBJ1-5, with no clear D. Trimming took 2 bases from V and 2 from J, leaving 10 bases between them. Germline values: CDR1 ENHRY, CDR2 SYGVKD. The CDR3 totals 15 residues. The CDR3 spells CAISEGGIGNQPQHF. CDR3 DNA: TGTGCCATCAGTGAGGGCGGGATTGGCAATCAGCCCCAGCATTTT.

This clonotype was counted only a few times. The chain employs TRBV29-1 and TRBJ2-1; possible D gene TRBD2, 6 bases. CDR1 is SQVTM, CDR2 ANQGSEA, per germline. CDR3 size: 13 residues. V dropped 0 bases and J dropped 15 bases, with 18 bases sitting between them. The CDR3 region is CSVEDQAGLSLFF. In DNA form, the CDR3 reads TGCAGCGTTGAAGATCAGGCGGGGTTAAGTCTGTTCTTC.

This clonotype has more than one count but fewer than ten. This chain links TRBV29-1 with TRBJ1-1; no clear D. The germline V gene has CDR1 SQVTM and CDR2 ANQGSEA. The CDR3 is 13 amino acids. Deletions cut 4 bases from V and 3 bases from J, with 12 bases between. The CDR3 region is CSVGLGTYTEAFF. The CDR3 DNA reads TGCAGCGTTGGGTTGGGTACGTACACTGAAGCTTTCTTT.

V usage is TRBV7-9 and J usage is TRBJ1-1; D might be TRBD1 (6 bases). Germline loops: CDR1 SEHNR, CDR2 FQNEAQ (reference sequence). V gave up 6 bases and J gave up 1 base, with 21 bases separating them. The CDR3 contains 17 residues. The CDR3 region is CASSLVAQGPQNTEAFF. The CDR3 bases are TGTGCCAGCAGTCTTGTCGCTCAGGGGCCCCAGAACACTGAAGCTTTCTTT.

The V and J genes are TRBV6-4 and TRBJ2-1; 9 nucleotides line up with TRBD2. This CDR3 comprises 14 residues. V shed 5 bases and J 7 bases; nucleotides not matched to a gene: 6. Germline CDR1 MRHNA, CDR2 SNTAGT. CDR3 coding DNA: TGTGCCAGCAGTTTGTCTAGCGGGATTAATGAGCAGTTCTTC. Protein: CASSLSSGINEQFF.

This chain links TRBV29-1 with TRBJ2-7, with 7 positions matching TRBD1. After removal of 7 bases from V and 5 bases from J, the junction contained 8 bases not matched to a gene. The length of the CDR3 is 12 residues. Germline assignment: CDR1 SQVTM and CDR2 ANQGSEA. The CDR3 protein is CSGTKGADEQYF. Written as DNA, the CDR3 is TGCAGCGGGACGAAGGGGGCAGACGAGCAGTACTTC.

V usage is TRBV19 and J usage is TRBJ2-7, with D tentatively TRBD1 (6 bases). The CDR3 is 15 residues long. The germline V gene encodes CDR1 LNHDA and CDR2 SQIVND (reference sequence). V was trimmed by 3 bases and J by 4 bases, leaving 16 bases between them. In DNA, the CDR3 is TGTGCCAGTAGTATCGGGACATCCTTTCGGTACGAGCAGTACTTC. It is translated as CASSIGTSFRYEQYF.

The rearrangement uses TRBV30 and TRBJ2-1, with 9 nucleotides matching TRBD1. Germline V gene lookup returns CDR1 GTSNPN and CDR2 SVGIG (reference sequence). V lost 4 bases to trimming and J lost 7 bases; unmatched junction nucleotides: 11. The CDR3 is made up of 15 amino acids. The CDR3 loop reads CAWTRTLTGGNEQFF. CDR3 coding DNA: TGTGCCTGGACCCGAACCCTGACAGGGGGTAATGAGCAGTTCTTC.

This clonotype was seen only a few times. V is TRBV28 and J is TRBJ2-7, with TRBD2 identical over 11 bases. J lost 0 bases, V lost 7 bases, and 14 bases had no gene match. Germline V gene lookup returns CDR1 MDHEN and CDR2 SYDVKM. This CDR3 is 18 amino acids long. The CDR3 DNA is TGTGCCAGCACCCATCTGGCTAGCGGGAGGTCGGGCTCCTACGAGCAGTACTTC. Encoded protein: CASTHLASGRSGSYEQYF.

The J gene is TRBJ2-2, the V gene TRBV5-1, with D hard to call. V lost 6 bases and J 1 base, leaving 10 bases between the germline ends. The germline CDR1 and CDR2 sequences are SGHRS and YFSETQ. This CDR3 spans 14 amino acids. CDR3 bases: TGCGCCAGCAATTTGCAGGAGAACACCGGGGAGCTGTTTTTT. Its protein is CASNLQENTGELFF.

This clonotype was found many times. This chain joins TRBV7-3 and TRBJ2-7; 8 positions agree with TRBD1. The CDR3 length is 15 residues. Germline loops: CDR1 SGHTA, CDR2 FQGTGA. J lost 1 base, V lost 5 bases, and 7 bases had no gene match. CDR3 loop: CASSRLTGGSYEQYF. CDR3 DNA: TGTGCCAGCAGCCGACTAACAGGGGGATCCTACGAGCAGTACTTC.

The genes are TRBV5-1 and TRBJ1-2, with TRBD1 as a possible D gene (5 bases). The CDR3 sequence is 14 residues long. Trimming removed 0 bases at V and 11 bases at J, with 17 bases between. The germline gives CDR1 SGHRS, CDR2 YFSETQ. The CDR3 DNA is TGCGCCAGCAGCTTGGACCGTGGGGCAGCCAATTACACCTTC. Translation: CASSLDRGAANYTF.

Only a few counts were recorded for this clonotype. The chain joins TRBV11-2 to TRBJ1-1, with 9 positions matching TRBD1. The CDR3 spans 14 residues. CDR1 SGHAT and CDR2 FQNNGV come from the germline V gene. J was trimmed by 5 bases and V by 5 bases; bases with no gene match: 6. The CDR3 DNA reads TGTGCCAGCAGCCGACTGGACAGGGGAACTGAAGCTTTCTTT. It codes for CASSRLDRGTEAFF.

In this sample, this clonotype turned up a few times. This sequence joins TRBV27 and TRBJ2-7; possible D gene TRBD1, 5 bases. V gave up 3 bases and J gave up 6 bases, with 12 bases separating them. This CDR3 has 13 residues. In germline, CDR1 is MNHEY, CDR2 SMNVEV (reference sequence). The CDR3 nucleotides read TGTGCCAGCAGTTTCCAGGGAAACGGCGAGCAGTACTTC. Translating it yields CASSFQGNGEQYF.

CDR3 sequence: CASSLHEQFF. DNA for the CDR3: TGTGCCAGCAGCTTACATGAGCAGTTCTTC. The J gene is TRBJ2-1, the V gene TRBV11-2; D is undetermined. The CDR3 has 10 residues. Germline CDR1 SGHAT, CDR2 FQNNGV. The V and J ends lost 2 bases and 8 bases respectively, with 1 base between them. Complete variable domain (other parts from reference TRBV11-2 and TRBJ2-1): EAGVAQSPRYKIIEKRQSVAFWCNPISGHATLYWYQQILGQGPKLLIQFQNNGVVDDSQLPKDRFSAERLKGVDSTLKIQPAKLEDSAVYLCASSLHEQFFGPGTRLTVL.

V is TRBV20-1 and J is TRBJ1-1; D not resolved. The V gene lost 2 bases and the J gene lost 7 bases, with 8 bases spanning the gap. This CDR3 has 11 amino acids. Germline V gives CDR1 DFQATT, CDR2 SNEGSKA (reference sequence). CDR3 nucleotide sequence: TGCAGTGCTAGAAATCAGGTTGAAGCTTTCTTT. This translates into CSARNQVEAFF.

The V call is TRBV20-1, the J call TRBJ1-1; D is ambiguous. The CDR3 totals 14 residues. Trimming cost V 2 bases and J 4 bases, with 14 bases left between them. The germline V gene has CDR1 DFQATT and CDR2 SNEGSKA (reference sequence). The CDR3 coding sequence is TGCAGTGCTAGAATTTTTCGGGCGAGCACTGAAGCTTTCTTT. Residues: CSARIFRASTEAFF.

The V call is TRBV29-1, the J call TRBJ1-5, with TRBD1 as a possible D gene (5 bases). Between the trimmed V and J ends, which lost 5 bases and 7 bases, there was a span of 15 bases. The CDR3 length is 13 residues. Germline-derived CDR1 and CDR2 are SQVTM and ANQGSEA. This CDR3 reads CSVRGSGSQPQHF. DNA for the CDR3: TGCAGCGTTAGGGGTTCAGGTTCACAGCCCCAGCATTTT.

This clonotype was detected a few times. Here the CDR3 reads CASSLFGTSGTEQYF. The CDR3 DNA follows: TGTGCCAGCAGCTTATTCGGGACTAGCGGGACGGAGCAGTACTTC. The rearrangement uses TRBV11-2 and TRBJ2-7, with TRBD2 matching over 13 bases. Germline V CDR1 and CDR2: SGHAT, FQNNGV. The CDR3 is made up of 15 amino acids. The V and J ends lost 2 bases and 7 bases, in that order; junction bases with no gene match: 5.

A few counts support this clonotype. J is TRBJ2-3 and V is TRBV20-1, with D uncertain. The germline CDR1 and CDR2 sequences are DFQATT and SNEGSKA (reference sequence). The CDR3 has 14 amino acids. V gave up 3 bases and J gave up 2 bases, with 12 bases separating them. CDR3 residues: CSASPFENTDTQYF. CDR3 bases: TGCAGTGCTAGTCCCTTCGAGAACACAGATACGCAGTATTTT.

J is TRBJ2-7 and V is TRBV20-1; no clear D. The CDR3 length is 11 residues. V gave up 6 bases and J gave up 6 bases, with 12 bases separating them. Germline V gives CDR1 DFQATT, CDR2 SNEGSKA (reference sequence). The CDR3 here is CSALIGSEQYF. CDR3 DNA: TGCAGTGCCCTGATTGGCTCCGAGCAGTACTTC.

The table lists this clonotype with many counts. This chain joins TRBV20-1 and TRBJ2-7; D may be TRBD1 (5 bases). The CDR3 loop spans 14 amino acids. Germline V gene sequence: CDR1 DFQATT, CDR2 SNEGSKA (reference sequence). V gave up 4 bases and J gave up 0 bases, with 13 bases separating them. The CDR3 here is CSANDRFYSYEQYF. For the CDR3, the DNA is TGCAGTGCTAACGACAGATTTTACTCCTACGAGCAGTACTTC.

This clonotype showed up just a few times. The rearrangement uses TRBV4-1 and TRBJ1-2, with D unclear. This CDR3 region has 14 residues. Trimming shortened V by 1 base and J by 8 bases, and 14 bases separated the two germline ends. Looked up from germline, CDR1 is MGHRA and CDR2 is YSYEKL. The CDR3 DNA reads TGCGCCAGCAGCCAAGGAACGCCTAGAGAGGGCTACACCTTC. It encodes CASSQGTPREGYTF.

The chain employs TRBV4-1 and TRBJ2-1; D not certain. The CDR3 length is 13 residues. V gave up 2 bases and J gave up 9 bases, with 11 bases separating them. CDR1 is MGHRA, CDR2 YSYEKL, per germline. CDR3 sequence reads: CASSQSEMGEQFF. The DNA of the CDR3 is TGCGCCAGCAGCCAATCTGAGATGGGTGAGCAGTTCTTC.

The rearrangement joins TRBV7-6 to TRBJ2-2; D is uncertain. CDR3 length equals 14 residues. Germline lookup yields CDR1 SGHVS and CDR2 FNYEAQ. V shed 5 bases and J shed 5 bases, with 12 bases lying between them. The CDR3 DNA reads TGTGCCAGCAGCGTAACCGGTCTAACCGGGGAGCTGTTTTTT. This codes for CASSVTGLTGELFF.

This clonotype occurred a few times. The chain uses TRBV4-2 and TRBJ2-3; 8 bases map to TRBD1. The J segment lost 1 base and the V segment lost 3 bases, leaving 9 bases of the junction unmatched. Germline CDR1 LGHNA, CDR2 YNFKEQ. This CDR3 is 17 amino acids long. CDR3 region: CASSQDGQGRRTDTQYF. The DNA for the CDR3 is TGTGCCAGCAGCCAGGACGGACAGGGTAGACGCACAGATACGCAGTATTTT.